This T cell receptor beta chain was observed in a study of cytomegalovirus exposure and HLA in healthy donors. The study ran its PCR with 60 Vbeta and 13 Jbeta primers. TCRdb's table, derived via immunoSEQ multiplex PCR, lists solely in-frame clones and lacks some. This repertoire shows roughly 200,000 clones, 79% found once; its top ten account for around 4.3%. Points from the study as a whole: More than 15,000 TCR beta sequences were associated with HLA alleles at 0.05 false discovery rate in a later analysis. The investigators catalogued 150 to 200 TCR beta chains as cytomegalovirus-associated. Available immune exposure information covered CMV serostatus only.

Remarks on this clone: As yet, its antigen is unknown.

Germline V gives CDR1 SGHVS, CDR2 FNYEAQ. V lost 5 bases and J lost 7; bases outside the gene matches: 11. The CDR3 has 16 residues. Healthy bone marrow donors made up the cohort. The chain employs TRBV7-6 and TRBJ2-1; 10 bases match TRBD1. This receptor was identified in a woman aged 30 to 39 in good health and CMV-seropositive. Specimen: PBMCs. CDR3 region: CASSPEPGQGKNEQFF. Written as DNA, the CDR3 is TGTGCCAGCAGCCCAGAACCGGGACAGGGGAAGAATGAGCAGTTCTTC.